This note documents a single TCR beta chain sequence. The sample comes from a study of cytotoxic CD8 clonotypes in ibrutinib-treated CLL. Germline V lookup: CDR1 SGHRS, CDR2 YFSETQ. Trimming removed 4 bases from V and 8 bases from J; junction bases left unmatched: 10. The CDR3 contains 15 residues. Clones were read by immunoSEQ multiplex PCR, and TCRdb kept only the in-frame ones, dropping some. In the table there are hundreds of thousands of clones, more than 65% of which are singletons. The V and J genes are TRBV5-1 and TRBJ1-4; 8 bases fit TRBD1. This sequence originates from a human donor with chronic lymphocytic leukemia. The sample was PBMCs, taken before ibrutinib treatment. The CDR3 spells CASSKTGVVNEKLFF. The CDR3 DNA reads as TGCGCCAGCAGCAAGACAGGGGTCGTTAACGAAAAACTGTTTTTT.